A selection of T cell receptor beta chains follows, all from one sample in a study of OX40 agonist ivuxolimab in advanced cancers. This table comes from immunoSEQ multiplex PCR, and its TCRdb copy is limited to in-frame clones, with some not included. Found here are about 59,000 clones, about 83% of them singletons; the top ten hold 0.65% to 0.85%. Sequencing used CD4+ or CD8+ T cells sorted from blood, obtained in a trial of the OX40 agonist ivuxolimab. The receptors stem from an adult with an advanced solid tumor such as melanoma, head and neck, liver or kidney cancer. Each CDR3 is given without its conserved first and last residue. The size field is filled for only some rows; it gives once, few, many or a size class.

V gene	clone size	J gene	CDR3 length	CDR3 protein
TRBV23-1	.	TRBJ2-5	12	ASSPLRQGGTQY
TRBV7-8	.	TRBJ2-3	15	ASSRGGGRAEQDTQY
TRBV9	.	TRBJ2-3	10	ASSVESGAQY
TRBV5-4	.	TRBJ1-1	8	ASLLTEAF
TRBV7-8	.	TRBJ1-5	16	ASSLRSLRDKGNQPQH
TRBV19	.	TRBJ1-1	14	ASSYYLGLGNTEAF
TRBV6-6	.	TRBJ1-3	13	ASTLGGFGGNTIY
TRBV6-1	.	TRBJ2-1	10	ASSVGGLGQF
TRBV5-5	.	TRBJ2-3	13	ASSLGLAGTDTQY
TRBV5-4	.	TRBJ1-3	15	ASSPNPLQNSGNTIY
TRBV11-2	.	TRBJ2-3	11	ASSPDYTDTQY
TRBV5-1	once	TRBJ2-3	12	ASSLDTGGYTQY
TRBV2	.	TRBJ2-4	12	ATHQGARRNIQY
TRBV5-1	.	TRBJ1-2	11	ASSPRTGYGYT
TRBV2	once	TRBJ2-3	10	ASTSPQDTQY
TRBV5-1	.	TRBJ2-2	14	ASSTQTDPNTGELF
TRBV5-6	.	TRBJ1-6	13	ASSLLGRYNSPLH
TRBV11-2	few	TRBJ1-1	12	ASSLGGLNTEAF
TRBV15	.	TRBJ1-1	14	ATSRDQRVGDTEAF
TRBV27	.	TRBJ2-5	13	ASSLSSLRQETQY
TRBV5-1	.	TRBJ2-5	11	ASSTVGPETQY
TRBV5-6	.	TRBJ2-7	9	ASSLGYEQY
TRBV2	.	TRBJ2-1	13	ASSGGQGYYNEQF
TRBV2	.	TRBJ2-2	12	ASRSAGFTGELF
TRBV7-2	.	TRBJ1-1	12	ASSLGRFNTEAF
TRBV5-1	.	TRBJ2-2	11	ASSPTKTGELF
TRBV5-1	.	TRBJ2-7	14	ASSLGVGTVDYEQY
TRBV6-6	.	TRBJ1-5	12	ASSYGNRNQPQH
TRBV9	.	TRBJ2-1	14	ASSPRTGETYNEQF
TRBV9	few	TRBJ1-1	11	ASSKDGNTEAF
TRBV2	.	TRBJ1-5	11	ASSARGNQPQH
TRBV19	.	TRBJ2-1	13	ASSATDRVYNEQF